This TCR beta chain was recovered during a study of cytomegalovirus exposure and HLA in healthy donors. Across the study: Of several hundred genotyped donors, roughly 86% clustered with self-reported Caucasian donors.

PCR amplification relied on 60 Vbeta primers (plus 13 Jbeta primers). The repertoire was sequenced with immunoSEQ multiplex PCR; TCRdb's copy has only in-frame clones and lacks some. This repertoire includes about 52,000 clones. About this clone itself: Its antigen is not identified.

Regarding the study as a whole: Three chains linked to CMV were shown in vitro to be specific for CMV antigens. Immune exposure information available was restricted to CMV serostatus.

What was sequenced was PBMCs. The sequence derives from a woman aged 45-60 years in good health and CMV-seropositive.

CDR3 protein: CASSYETGNTEAFF. As DNA, the CDR3 is TGTGCCAGCAGTTACGAGACAGGGAACACTGAAGCTTTCTTT. The rearrangement links TRBV6-5 to TRBJ1-1, with TRBD1 as a possible D gene (6 bases). This CDR3 comprises 14 residues. Germline loops: CDR1 MNHEY, CDR2 SVGAGI. The ends were cut back, 2 bases at V and 1 base at J, with 8 bases in the middle.